This is a list of T cell receptor beta chains from one sample in a study of beta chain features in type 1 diabetes. Profiled with immunoSEQ multiplex PCR; TCRdb holds only in-frame clones, not every one. This table has around 400,000 clones, around an eighth appearing once. Specimen: naive CD4+ T cells from blood. The origin of the receptors is a man between 18 and 35 years old in good health. The CDR3 runs from the conserved cysteine through the conserved F or W. The order of the fields is clone size, D gene, CDR3 length, V gene, J gene, CDR3 DNA, CDR3 protein. The D gene is left open where the match is weak. Part of the rows lack a size; the others show once, few, many or a class for expanded clones.

.	.	15	TRBV7-2	TRBJ2-3	TGTGCCAGCAGCTTGTCACAGGGTTACACAGATACGCAGTATTTT	CASSLSQGYTDTQYF
.	TRBD1	14	TRBV7-9	TRBJ2-7	TGTGCCAGCAGCATCGGACAGGGCGATGTGGTGCAGTACTTC	CASSIGQGDVVQYF
many	.	11	TRBV29-1	TRBJ2-2	TGCAGCGTTGTGAGGACCGGGGAGCTGTTTTTT	CSVVRTGELFF
.	.	16	TRBV18	TRBJ1-2	TGTGCCAGCTCAACGTACCGGACGGAGGATACAAGTGGCTACACCTTC	CASSTYRTEDTSGYTF
few	.	16	TRBV28	TRBJ2-4	TGTGCCAGCAGTTTATACACTACCCAAGCCAAAAACATTCAGTACTTC	CASSLYTTQAKNIQYF
few	TRBD1	14	TRBV5-4	TRBJ2-1	TGTGCCAGCAGCACGTTCGACAGGGTCAATGAGCAGTTCTTC	CASSTFDRVNEQFF
.	.	13	TRBV4-2	TRBJ1-2	TGTGCCAGCAGCCAAGAATCAGACTATGGCTACACCTTC	CASSQESDYGYTF
few	.	14	TRBV5-6	TRBJ1-5	TGTGCCAGCAGCGGCGGGACGGAGAATCAGCCCCAGCATTTT	CASSGGTENQPQHF
few	.	19	TRBV7-2	TRBJ2-5	TGTGCCAGCAGCTTCCGCCCGCGCGCAATGTGGGGGGAGGTTGGGACCCAGTACTTC	CASSFRPRAMWGEVGTQYF
few	.	17	TRBV28	TRBJ1-2	TGTGCCAGCAGTTCCACCACACCCCGGGACACGAACTATGGCTACACCTTC	CASSSTTPRDTNYGYTF
few	.	16	TRBV12-2	TRBJ2-7	TGTGCAAGTCGCTTAGCCGGGACTAGCGGGAGCTACGAGCAGTACTTC	CASRLAGTSGSYEQYF
.	.	12	TRBV5-1	TRBJ1-1	TGCGCCAGCAGCTTGGGAGTTTCTGGAGCTTTCTTT	CASSLGVSGAFF